The 3 T cell receptor beta chains reported below all come from one sample, sequenced in a study of blood T cell repertoires in COVID-19 (dated by TCRdb to between 2020 and 2021). The protocol used for the library was the immunoSEQ multiplex PCR assay. TCRdb retrieved this table from immuneACCESS and kept in-frame rearrangements only. Not all clones are present; in checked studies, unresolved V genes account for under half, and no reason is known for the remainder. A total of a few hundred thousand clones appear in this sample, more than 75% of them only once. More than 0.8% of the sample belongs to the ten largest clones. Sequencing was done on a sample of PBMCs or T cells enriched from blood (not recorded which). The source is a woman between 25 and 40 years old who had recovered from COVID-19.

The chain links TRBV15 to TRBJ2-3; 9 bases are shared with TRBD2. Germline trimming cut 7 bases from V and 2 bases from J; bases unmatched to any gene: 4. The CDR3 extends over 14 amino acids. Germline assignment: CDR1 LNHNV and CDR2 YYDKDF (reference sequence). The chain's CDR3 is CATTSGVTTDTQYF. The CDR3 DNA sequence: TGTGCCACCACTAGCGGGGTTACCACAGATACGCAGTATTTT.

This clone came up once. The chain employs TRBV5-4 and TRBJ2-7, with 9 bases that match TRBD1. The CDR3 runs 14 residues. CDR1 SGHNT and CDR2 YYREEE come from the germline V gene (reference sequence). J lost 3 bases, V lost 4 bases, and 5 bases had no gene match. The chain's CDR3 is CASSRPDRGYEQYF. DNA for the CDR3: TGTGCCAGCAGCCGACCGGACAGGGGCTACGAGCAGTACTTC.

The rearrangement uses TRBV4-3 and TRBJ2-2; no reliable D call. CDR1 and CDR2 (germline): LGHNA, YSLEER. V was pared by 0 bases and J by 2 bases, with 10 bases between. The CDR3 totals 16 residues. The CDR3 here is CASSQEVMANTGELFF. In DNA, the CDR3 is TGCGCCAGCAGCCAAGAGGTTATGGCCAACACCGGGGAGCTGTTTTTT.